Following are 26 T cell receptor beta chains from one sample sequenced in a study of CD8 T cells in ankylosing spondylitis (dated by TCRdb to the late 2010s). Which antigens these TCRs recognize remains unknown. The method behind the library was 5' RACE. Sequencing was carried out with an Illumina HiSeq 2500. TCRdb redid the processing of the public reads, applying fastp at Q25 and MiXCR, and retained in-frame beta chains. A single entry per CDR3 protein holds the most common genes and DNA from its merged rows. The sample profile shows fewer than 500,000 distinct CDR3 sequences; approximately 20% of them were found once. The leading ten clones occupy about 16% of the sample. Findings and caveats that apply to the study as a whole: A TCR beta motif of seven or eight highly homologous amino acid variants appeared characteristic of blood from ankylosing spondylitis patients.

Specimen: blood, either unsorted or a sorted T cell fraction (not recorded which). These receptors all stem from a male donor with ankylosing spondylitis.

The J gene is TRBJ2-1, the V gene TRBV6-4; 7 nucleotides align to TRBD1. The CDR3 has 14 amino acids. The V segment lost 2 bases and the J segment 6 bases; nucleotides outside the gene matches: 4. Germline lookup yields CDR1 MRHNA and CDR2 SNTAGT. The CDR3 is CASSDHRDSNEQFF. CDR3 coding DNA: TGTGCCAGCAGTGACCACCGGGACAGCAATGAGCAGTTCTTC.

This clonotype has a handful of counts. The chain uses TRBV20-1 and TRBJ2-1; D uncertain. V was shortened by 0 bases and J by 2 bases, with 14 bases between the two germline ends. In germline, CDR1 is DFQATT, CDR2 SNEGSKA (reference sequence). This CDR3 has 16 amino acids. The CDR3 protein is CSARDLMGFTYNEQFF. Here the CDR3 DNA reads TGCAGTGCTAGAGATCTTATGGGATTCACCTACAATGAGCAGTTCTTC.

The CDR3 region is CASVRTSPYTGELFF. In DNA, the CDR3 is TGTGCCAGCGTCAGGACTAGCCCGTACACCGGGGAGCTGTTTTTT. The rearrangement links TRBV2 to TRBJ2-2; 8 bases agree with TRBD2. With V trimmed by 8 bases and J by 3 bases, 8 bases remained unmatched. CDR3 size: 15 residues. Germline CDR1 reads SNHLY; CDR2 reads FYNNEI.

This chain links TRBV12-3 or TRBV12-4 with TRBJ2-3, with TRBD2 matching 14 bases. The CDR3 runs to 16 residues. Germline trimming cut 6 bases from V and 6 bases from J; bases unmatched to any gene: 8. The CDR3 reads CASRGTSGSPGDTQYF. CDR3 nucleotides: TGTGCCAGCAGAGGGACTAGCGGGAGTCCTGGGGATACGCAGTATTTT.

The table lists this clonotype with a few counts. This chain joins TRBV5-6 and TRBJ2-5; 8 nucleotides line up with TRBD1. Germline V gene sequence: CDR1 SGHDT, CDR2 YYEEEE. J lost 2 bases, V lost 3 bases, and 6 bases had no gene match. CDR3 size: 15 residues. In DNA form, the CDR3 reads TGTGCCAGCAGCTCCGGGACAGGTCGACAAGAGACCCAGTACTTC. Translation gives CASSSGTGRQETQYF.

This clonotype was detected ten times or more. The gene calls are TRBV12-3 or TRBV12-4 and TRBJ2-4; no firm D call. CDR3 length: 15 residues. V lost 1 base and J lost 0, with 7 bases in between. CDR3 sequence: CASSLGSPAKNIQYF. DNA for the CDR3: TGTGCCAGCAGTTTAGGCAGCCCAGCCAAAAACATTCAGTACTTC.

The V and J genes are TRBV5-1 and TRBJ2-3, with 9 bases aligning to TRBD1. The CDR3 covers 16 residues. Germline V gene sequence: CDR1 SGHRS, CDR2 YFSETQ. Trimming cost V 0 bases and J 2 bases; bases outside gene matches: 4. This CDR3 is CASSLGGTGNTDTQYF. CDR3 in DNA: TGCGCCAGCAGCTTGGGCGGGACAGGGAACACAGATACGCAGTATTTT.

This chain uses TRBV3-1 with TRBJ2-1; D possibly corresponds to TRBD2 (6 bases). Looked up from germline, CDR1 is LGHDT and CDR2 is YNNKEL (reference sequence). The CDR3 covers 16 residues. Trimming took off 1 base at V and 7 bases at J, with 17 bases between the two ends. CDR3 DNA sequence: TGTGCCAGCAGCCAAGGGACTGGCGGGACCGGTAATGAGCAGTTCTTC. Protein sequence: CASSQGTGGTGNEQFF.

The chain employs TRBV4-2 and TRBJ2-1; TRBD2 agrees at 11 bases. The CDR3 has 14 amino acids. Germline CDR1 is LGHNA and CDR2 is YNFKEQ. Germline trimming cut 6 bases from V and 9 bases from J; bases unmatched to any gene: 7. The CDR3 region has the DNA TGTGCCAGCAGTCCAAACCTAGCGGGGGGTGAGCAGTTCTTC. Translated: CASSPNLAGGEQFF.

The CDR3 loop is CASTTSGSHEQYF. In DNA form, the CDR3 reads TGTGCCAGCACTACTAGCGGGAGTCACGAGCAGTACTTC. The chain couples TRBV6-1 to TRBJ2-7, with 11 bases lining up with TRBD2. The germline gives CDR1 MNHNS, CDR2 SASEGT. The CDR3 has 13 residues. Trimming cost V 7 bases and J 5 bases; bases outside gene matches: 4.

The sample holds a few counts of this clonotype. This chain joins TRBV12-3 or TRBV12-4 and TRBJ1-1; D is unresolved. V lost 6 bases to trimming and J lost 0 bases, with 8 bases between them. This CDR3 spans 13 amino acids. This chain's CDR3 is CASSRFMNTEAFF. Written as DNA, the CDR3 is TGTGCCAGCAGCAGATTCATGAACACTGAAGCTTTCTTT.

In its sample, this clonotype was seen a few times. The rearrangement joins TRBV5-1 to TRBJ2-5, with D possibly being TRBD2 (6 bases). The CDR3 contains 14 residues. Trimming removed 4 bases from V and 1 base from J, with 11 bases in between. Germline V gene data show CDR1 as SGHRS and CDR2 as YFSETQ. CDR3 amino acids: CASSQVAVQETQYF. As DNA, the CDR3 is TGCGCCAGCAGCCAGGTAGCGGTCCAAGAGACCCAGTACTTC.

The chain recombines TRBV24-1 with TRBJ2-1; 7 positions agree with TRBD1. The CDR3 is 14 residues long. CDR1 KGHDR and CDR2 SFDVKD come from the germline V gene. Germline trimming cut 7 bases from V and 8 bases from J; bases unmatched to any gene: 10. The CDR3 DNA reads TGTGCCACCAGAAAGGGGGCGCAAGGGTATGAGCAGTTCTTC. Its translation is CATRKGAQGYEQFF.

This chain joins TRBV20-1 and TRBJ2-7; the D gene could be TRBD1 or TRBD2 (6 bases each). The V end was cut by 2 bases, the J end by 2 bases, with 16 bases between. The length of the CDR3 is 15 residues. CDR1 and CDR2 (germline): DFQATT, SNEGSKA (reference sequence). The CDR3 sequence is CSARTQGTRPYEQYF. Here the CDR3 DNA reads TGCAGTGCTAGAACCCAGGGGACTCGCCCCTACGAGCAGTACTTC.

The rearrangement joins TRBV7-7 to TRBJ2-7, with 8 bases lining up with TRBD2. The CDR3 spans 14 residues. CDR1 and CDR2 (germline): SSHAT, FNYEAQ (reference sequence). V trimming: 6 bases; J trimming: 4 bases; junction bases outside the gene matches: 8. CDR3 sequence (DNA): TGTGCCAGCAGTGCGGGAGGACAGCTTTACGAGCAGTACTTC. It codes for CASSAGGQLYEQYF.

This clonotype was recorded a few times. V is TRBV30 and J is TRBJ1-1; D is possibly TRBD1 (6 bases). From germline, CDR1 is GTSNPN and CDR2 SVGIG (reference sequence). This CDR3 contains 15 residues. With 3 bases removed from V and 4 bases from J, the gap between germline ends came to 18 bases. The CDR3, as DNA: TGTGCCTGGAGGCCCATACAGGGTTTTGCCACTGAAGCTTTCTTT. This gives the protein CAWRPIQGFATEAFF.

This clonotype was counted only a few times. The chain joins TRBV10-2 to TRBJ2-2; 12 positions agree with TRBD2. Losses at the gene ends were 0 bases for V and 3 bases for J; bases not matched to a gene: 8. Germline-derived CDR1 and CDR2 are WSHSY and SAAADI. The CDR3 is 19 amino acids. CDR3 residues: CASSESSLAGGSHTGELFF. The CDR3, as DNA: TGCGCCAGCAGTGAGTCGAGCCTAGCGGGAGGGTCACACACCGGGGAGCTGTTTTTT.

This clonotype turned up a few times. V is TRBV12-3 or TRBV12-4 and J is TRBJ1-1; 10 bases match TRBD1. This CDR3 has 12 amino acids. V was pared by 6 bases and J by 9 bases, with 4 bases of the junction left unmatched. CDR3 amino acids: CASRTGQGKAFF. The CDR3 DNA sequence: TGTGCCAGCAGGACGGGACAGGGGAAAGCTTTCTTT.

This clonotype appeared many times. The chain recombines TRBV7-2 with TRBJ2-3; D is unclear. The germline V gene has CDR1 SGHTA and CDR2 FQGNSA. V lost 1 base and J lost 3, with 8 bases in between. CDR3 length equals 14 residues. The CDR3 loop is CASSLEGVTDTQYF. The CDR3 coding sequence is TGTGCCAGCAGCTTAGAAGGTGTGACAGATACGCAGTATTTT. Full variable domain (rest looked up from reference TRBV7-2 and TRBJ2-3): GAGVSQSPSNKVTEKGKDVELRCDPISGHTALYWYRQSLGQGLEFLIYFQGNSAPDKSGLPSDRFSAERTGGSVSTLTIQRTQQEDSAVYLCASSLEGVTDTQYFGPGTRLTVL.

The chain is built from TRBV19 and TRBJ1-5; D is unclear. There are 14 residues in the CDR3. Between the trimmed V and J ends, which lost 3 bases and 1 base, there was a span of 7 bases. In germline, CDR1 is LNHDA, CDR2 SQIVND (reference sequence). The CDR3 DNA reads TGTGCCAGTAGTATTAGGACCAGCAATCAGCCCCAGCATTTT. It yields the protein CASSIRTSNQPQHF.

In its sample, this clonotype was seen a few times. The chain combines TRBV11-3 with TRBJ2-1, with TRBD2 matching over 10 bases. In germline, CDR1 is SGHNT, CDR2 YENEEA. The J segment lost 3 bases and the V segment lost 6 bases, leaving 8 bases of the junction unmatched. CDR3 length: 16 amino acids. DNA for the CDR3: TGTGCCAGCAGTCAAGGAGGGACTAGCGTCTACAATGAGCAGTTCTTC. Its protein product is CASSQGGTSVYNEQFF.

This clonotype was seen only a few times. V is TRBV20-1 and J is TRBJ1-1; TRBD1 matches 7 bases. J was trimmed by 4 bases and V by 4 bases; bases with no gene match: 6. There are 13 residues in the CDR3. Germline assignment: CDR1 DFQATT and CDR2 SNEGSKA (reference sequence). DNA for the CDR3: TGCAGTGCTAAGACAGGGTCGGGCACTGAAGCTTTCTTT. Translation gives CSAKTGSGTEAFF.

The chain employs TRBV6-2 or TRBV6-3 and TRBJ2-6; 9 bases align to TRBD1. This CDR3 region has 16 residues. Germline V gene lookup returns CDR1 MNHEY and CDR2 SVGEGT. Trimming cost V 5 bases and J 2 bases; bases outside gene matches: 4. Here the CDR3 reads CASSRGQGAGANVLTF. DNA of the CDR3: TGTGCCAGCAGTCGGGGACAGGGTGCTGGGGCCAACGTCCTGACTTTC.

This clonotype has more than one count but fewer than ten. The V and J genes are TRBV20-1 and TRBJ2-1; 13 bases fit TRBD2. Germline V lookup: CDR1 DFQATT, CDR2 SNEGSKA (reference sequence). The J segment lost 5 bases and the V segment lost 6 bases, leaving 4 bases of the junction unmatched. This CDR3 has 14 residues. The CDR3 coding sequence is TGCAGTGCAAAACTAGCGGGAGGGAACAATGAGCAGTTCTTC. Amino acids: CSAKLAGGNNEQFF.

The chain combines TRBV12-3 or TRBV12-4 with TRBJ2-7, with TRBD1 as a possible D gene (6 bases). This CDR3 contains 14 residues. Trimming removed 5 bases at V and 4 bases at J, with 15 bases between. CDR3 sequence: CASSPETGKYEQYF. DNA for the CDR3: TGTGCCAGCAGTCCCGAAACAGGGAAATACGAGCAGTACTTC.

There are a few counts of this clonotype. The chain is built from TRBV20-1 and TRBJ2-1; 8 positions match TRBD2. Germline CDR1 is DFQATT and CDR2 is SNEGSKA (reference sequence). This CDR3 spans 15 amino acids. Trimming removed 6 bases from V and 6 bases from J; junction bases left unmatched: 13. For the CDR3, the DNA is TGCAGTGCGGGTGGGTCAGCGGGAGTGGGCAATGAGCAGTTCTTC. The encoded protein is CSAGGSAGVGNEQFF.